Following are 11 T cell receptor beta chains from one sample sequenced in a study of blood T cell repertoires in COVID-19. Profiling relied on immunoSEQ multiplex PCR, and the TCRdb table lists in-frame clones only, not all of them. The sample contains about 160,000 clones, 81% of which appear only once. The sequencing input was peripheral blood. These receptors all stem from a human donor in a cohort sampled during active COVID-19.

The chain recombines TRBV15 with TRBJ2-1, with 12 bases matching TRBD2. This CDR3 is built from 15 residues. The V segment lost 4 bases and the J segment 9 bases; nucleotides outside the gene matches: 7. CDR1 and CDR2 (germline): LNHNV, YYDKDF (reference sequence). The CDR3 reads CATSKTSGRPGEQFF. The CDR3 DNA is TGTGCCACCAGCAAAACTAGCGGGAGGCCAGGTGAGCAGTTCTTC. The variable domain in full, with the rest retrieved from reference TRBV15 and TRBJ2-1, is DAMVIQNPRYQVTQFGKPVTLSCSQTLNHNVMYWYQQKSSQAPKLLFHYYDKDFNNEADTPDNFQSRRPNTSFCFLDIRSPGLGDTAMYLCATSKTSGRPGEQFFGPGTRLTVL.

This chain uses TRBV7-2 with TRBJ2-7; D is ambiguous. This CDR3 has 15 amino acids. Germline values: CDR1 SGHTA, CDR2 FQGNSA. Trimming removed 5 bases from V and 2 bases from J, with 16 bases in between. The CDR3 is CASSHPWRKTYEQYF. The CDR3 region has the DNA TGTGCCAGCAGCCACCCATGGCGGAAGACCTACGAGCAGTACTTC.

This CDR3 is CASSPRDRGGTQYF. The CDR3 nucleotides read TGTGCCAGCAGCCCCCGGGACAGGGGGGGGACCCAGTACTTC. The rearrangement links TRBV11-2 to TRBJ2-5; 11 positions agree with TRBD1. Germline CDR1 is SGHAT and CDR2 is FQNNGV. The CDR3 spans 14 residues. Trimming took 5 bases from V and 7 from J; bases not matched to a gene: 6. The full variable domain, completed using reference TRBV11-2 and TRBJ2-5, is EAGVAQSPRYKIIEKRQSVAFWCNPISGHATLYWYQQILGQGPKLLIQFQNNGVVDDSQLPKDRFSAERLKGVDSTLKIQPAKLEDSAVYLCASSPRDRGGTQYFGPGTRLLVL.

The V call is TRBV6-5, the J call TRBJ1-1; the match to TRBD1 covers 7 bases. The CDR3 has 15 amino acids. Per germline, CDR1 MNHEY and CDR2 SVGAGI. V was pared by 2 bases and J by 1 base, with 4 bases of the junction left unmatched. For the CDR3, the DNA is TGTGCCAGCAGTTACAGGGGGCGAGGGAACACTGAAGCTTTCTTT. Protein sequence: CASSYRGRGNTEAFF.

V usage is TRBV7-2 and J usage is TRBJ2-7, with 13 bases identical to TRBD2. This CDR3 region has 16 residues. V shed 5 bases, J shed 6 bases, and the junction held 10 bases outside the gene matches. Germline V gene lookup returns CDR1 SGHTA and CDR2 FQGNSA. This CDR3 reads CASSQTGTSGNLEQYF. The CDR3 DNA follows: TGTGCCAGCAGCCAAACCGGGACTAGCGGGAACCTCGAGCAGTACTTC.

The J gene is TRBJ2-3, the V gene TRBV9; maybe TRBD2 (5 bases). Germline V gene data show CDR1 as SGDLS and CDR2 as YYNGEE. V gave up 0 bases and J gave up 8 bases, with 10 bases separating them. This CDR3 contains 13 residues. The CDR3, as DNA: TGTGCCAGCAGCGTAGTCGGGGAAGGTACGCAGTATTTT. Translated: CASSVVGEGTQYF. Together with reference TRBV9 and TRBJ2-3, the CDR3 gives the full variable domain: DSGVTQTPKHLITATGQRVTLRCSPRSGDLSVYWYQQSLDQGLQFLIQYYNGEERAKGNILERFSAQQFPDLHSELNLSSLELGDSALYFCASSVVGEGTQYFGPGTRLTVL.

V and J are TRBV27 and TRBJ2-1; the D gene is possibly TRBD2 (6 bases). Trimming stripped 5 bases from V and 5 bases from J, with 13 bases between. CDR1 and CDR2 (germline): MNHEY, SMNVEV (reference sequence). The CDR3 covers 14 residues. This CDR3 is CASSVRTTNNEQFF. DNA of the CDR3: TGTGCCAGCAGTGTCAGGACTACCAACAATGAGCAGTTCTTC.

V usage is TRBV29-1 and J usage is TRBJ2-7; 9 nucleotides agree with TRBD2. The CDR3 totals 19 residues. Germline V gene lookup returns CDR1 SQVTM and CDR2 ANQGSEA. V lost 4 bases and J lost 4; bases outside the gene matches: 23. The CDR3: CSVAGQEIFGLAGTYEQYF. The CDR3 bases are TGCAGCGTTGCTGGTCAGGAGATTTTCGGCCTAGCGGGAACGTACGAGCAGTACTTC.

The chain has TRBV7-9 and TRBJ2-7, with 11 bases that match TRBD2. With V trimmed by 4 bases and J by 3 bases, 2 bases remained unmatched. CDR1 is SEHNR, CDR2 FQNEAQ, per germline (reference sequence). This CDR3 is built from 14 residues. The CDR3: CASSSGLADYEQYF. The CDR3 coding sequence is TGTGCCAGCAGCTCGGGACTAGCGGACTACGAGCAGTACTTC. The entire variable domain, with the rest obtained from reference TRBV7-9 and TRBJ2-7, is as follows: DTGVSQNPRHKITKRGQNVTFRCDPISEHNRLYWYRQTLGQGPEFLTYFQNEAQLEKSRLLSDRFSAERPKGSFSTLEIQRTEQGDSAMYLCASSSGLADYEQYFGPGTRLTVT.

The V call is TRBV3-1 (or the pseudogene TRBV3-2), the J call TRBJ2-2; 14 bases are shared with TRBD2. Germline lookup yields CDR1 LGHDT and CDR2 YNNKEL (reference sequence). The CDR3 runs to 16 residues. J gave up 4 bases and V 4 bases, and 2 bases lay outside the gene matches. The CDR3: CASSRGTSGGTGELFF. The CDR3, as DNA: TGTGCCAGCAGCCGCGGGACTAGCGGGGGCACCGGGGAGCTGTTTTTT.

The chain uses TRBV6-5 and TRBJ1-5; 9 nucleotides match TRBD1. V shed 0 bases, J shed 4 bases, and the junction held 4 bases outside the gene matches. Germline assignment: CDR1 MNHEY and CDR2 SVGAGI. This CDR3 comprises 16 residues. The CDR3: CASSYSGGQGNQPQHF. The CDR3 region has the DNA TGTGCCAGCAGTTACTCAGGGGGACAGGGAAATCAGCCCCAGCATTTT.